Below are 10 T cell receptor beta chains sequenced from a single sample in a study of T cell responses to AZD1222 COVID-19 vaccine. Sequencing used immunoSEQ multiplex PCR; TCRdb keeps in-frame clones, though not all of them. Of around 100,000 clones listed, approximately 90% were seen once; the top ten hold approximately 16%. The sample in question was peripheral blood, obtained on day 0 of AZD1222 vaccination. The receptors come from an adult in good health.

This chain joins TRBV7-2 and TRBJ1-2; D perhaps matches TRBD1 (5 bases). Germline lookup yields CDR1 SGHTA and CDR2 FQGNSA. V dropped 5 bases and J dropped 4 bases, with 17 bases sitting between them. The CDR3 sequence is 15 residues long. The CDR3 reads CASSDPGASGYGYTF. CDR3 nucleotide sequence: TGTGCCAGCAGCGATCCCGGGGCGTCGGGCTATGGCTACACCTTC.

This clone was picked up one time. V and J are TRBV7-8 and TRBJ2-7; D uncertain. The CDR3 consists of 14 residues. Germline CDR1 SGHVS, CDR2 FQNEAQ. Trimming removed 1 base from V and 1 base from J, with 8 bases in between. This chain's CDR3 is CASSLEAASYEQYF. The CDR3 DNA sequence: TGTGCCAGCAGCTTAGAGGCTGCGTCCTACGAGCAGTACTTC.

The chain joins TRBV10-2 to TRBJ1-1; D uncertain. Germline V gene data show CDR1 as WSHSY and CDR2 as SAAADI. CDR3 length: 12 residues. V lost 2 bases and J lost 8, with 9 bases in between. For the CDR3, the DNA is TGCGCCAGCAGTGAGGGCGGTTGGGAAGCTTTCTTT. Protein: CASSEGGWEAFF.

This chain uses TRBV5-5 with TRBJ2-5; D gene unclear. Looked up from germline, CDR1 is SGHKS and CDR2 is YYEKEE (reference sequence). V dropped 1 base and J dropped 5 bases, with 15 bases sitting between them. The CDR3 extends over 15 amino acids. CDR3 sequence: CASSLFPNLGETQYF. As DNA, the CDR3 is TGTGCCAGCAGCTTGTTTCCTAACTTAGGGGAGACCCAGTACTTC.

The chain has TRBV7-9 and TRBJ1-2; no clear D. CDR3 size: 14 residues. The V end was cut by 3 bases, the J end by 8 bases, with 16 bases between. Germline V gene sequence: CDR1 SEHNR, CDR2 FQNEAQ (reference sequence). CDR3 DNA sequence: TGTGCCAGCAGCTTTTCGGCGGGTAGATACGGCTACACCTTC. Its protein product is CASSFSAGRYGYTF.

This clone has just one count. CDR3 DNA sequence: TGTGCCAGCAGCCCCACAGGGGGGGCATACGAGCAGTACTTC. Protein: CASSPTGGAYEQYF. The chain links TRBV7-2 to TRBJ2-7; TRBD1 is a possible D gene (8 bases). Germline V gene data show CDR1 as SGHTA and CDR2 as FQGNSA. The V end was cut by 5 bases, the J end by 4 bases, with 15 bases between. The CDR3 totals 14 residues.

This chain joins TRBV6-1 and TRBJ2-3; 13 bases align to TRBD2. V was clipped by 4 bases and J by 5 bases; unmatched bases: 6. The CDR3 contains 16 residues. Germline V gene lookup returns CDR1 MNHNS and CDR2 SASEGT. CDR3 sequence reads: CASSALAGGPLDTQYF. The CDR3 nucleotides read TGTGCCAGCAGTGCACTAGCGGGAGGGCCATTAGATACGCAGTATTTT.

In its sample, this clone was seen once. V and J are TRBV9 and TRBJ1-6; D gene unclear. Germline CDR1 is SGDLS and CDR2 is YYNGEE. V lost 3 bases and J lost 6, with 13 bases in between. There are 15 residues in the CDR3. Written as DNA, the CDR3 is TGTGCCAGCAGCGCCACCCTTTGGGGTAATTCACCCCTCCACTTT. Translation: CASSATLWGNSPLHF.

The chain carries TRBV11-2 and TRBJ2-7; unclear D gene. V lost 0 bases and J lost 0, with 9 bases in between. The CDR3 length is 15 residues. CDR1 SGHAT and CDR2 FQNNGV come from the germline V gene. In DNA form, the CDR3 reads TGTGCCAGCAGCTTAGAGGCGGAGAGCTCCTACGAGCAGTACTTC. Translation gives CASSLEAESSYEQYF. The variable domain in full, completed from reference TRBV11-2 and TRBJ2-7, reads EAGVAQSPRYKIIEKRQSVAFWCNPISGHATLYWYQQILGQGPKLLIQFQNNGVVDDSQLPKDRFSAERLKGVDSTLKIQPAKLEDSAVYLCASSLEAESSYEQYFGPGTRLTVT.

J is TRBJ2-7 and V is TRBV5-1, with 7 bases lining up with TRBD1. V gave up 2 bases and J gave up 0 bases; unmatched junction bases: 8. CDR3 length: 16 amino acids. Germline V lookup: CDR1 SGHRS, CDR2 YFSETQ. The CDR3 is CASSLLSGQSSYEQYF. The CDR3 DNA is TGCGCCAGCAGCTTACTCTCGGGACAGTCCTCCTACGAGCAGTACTTC.